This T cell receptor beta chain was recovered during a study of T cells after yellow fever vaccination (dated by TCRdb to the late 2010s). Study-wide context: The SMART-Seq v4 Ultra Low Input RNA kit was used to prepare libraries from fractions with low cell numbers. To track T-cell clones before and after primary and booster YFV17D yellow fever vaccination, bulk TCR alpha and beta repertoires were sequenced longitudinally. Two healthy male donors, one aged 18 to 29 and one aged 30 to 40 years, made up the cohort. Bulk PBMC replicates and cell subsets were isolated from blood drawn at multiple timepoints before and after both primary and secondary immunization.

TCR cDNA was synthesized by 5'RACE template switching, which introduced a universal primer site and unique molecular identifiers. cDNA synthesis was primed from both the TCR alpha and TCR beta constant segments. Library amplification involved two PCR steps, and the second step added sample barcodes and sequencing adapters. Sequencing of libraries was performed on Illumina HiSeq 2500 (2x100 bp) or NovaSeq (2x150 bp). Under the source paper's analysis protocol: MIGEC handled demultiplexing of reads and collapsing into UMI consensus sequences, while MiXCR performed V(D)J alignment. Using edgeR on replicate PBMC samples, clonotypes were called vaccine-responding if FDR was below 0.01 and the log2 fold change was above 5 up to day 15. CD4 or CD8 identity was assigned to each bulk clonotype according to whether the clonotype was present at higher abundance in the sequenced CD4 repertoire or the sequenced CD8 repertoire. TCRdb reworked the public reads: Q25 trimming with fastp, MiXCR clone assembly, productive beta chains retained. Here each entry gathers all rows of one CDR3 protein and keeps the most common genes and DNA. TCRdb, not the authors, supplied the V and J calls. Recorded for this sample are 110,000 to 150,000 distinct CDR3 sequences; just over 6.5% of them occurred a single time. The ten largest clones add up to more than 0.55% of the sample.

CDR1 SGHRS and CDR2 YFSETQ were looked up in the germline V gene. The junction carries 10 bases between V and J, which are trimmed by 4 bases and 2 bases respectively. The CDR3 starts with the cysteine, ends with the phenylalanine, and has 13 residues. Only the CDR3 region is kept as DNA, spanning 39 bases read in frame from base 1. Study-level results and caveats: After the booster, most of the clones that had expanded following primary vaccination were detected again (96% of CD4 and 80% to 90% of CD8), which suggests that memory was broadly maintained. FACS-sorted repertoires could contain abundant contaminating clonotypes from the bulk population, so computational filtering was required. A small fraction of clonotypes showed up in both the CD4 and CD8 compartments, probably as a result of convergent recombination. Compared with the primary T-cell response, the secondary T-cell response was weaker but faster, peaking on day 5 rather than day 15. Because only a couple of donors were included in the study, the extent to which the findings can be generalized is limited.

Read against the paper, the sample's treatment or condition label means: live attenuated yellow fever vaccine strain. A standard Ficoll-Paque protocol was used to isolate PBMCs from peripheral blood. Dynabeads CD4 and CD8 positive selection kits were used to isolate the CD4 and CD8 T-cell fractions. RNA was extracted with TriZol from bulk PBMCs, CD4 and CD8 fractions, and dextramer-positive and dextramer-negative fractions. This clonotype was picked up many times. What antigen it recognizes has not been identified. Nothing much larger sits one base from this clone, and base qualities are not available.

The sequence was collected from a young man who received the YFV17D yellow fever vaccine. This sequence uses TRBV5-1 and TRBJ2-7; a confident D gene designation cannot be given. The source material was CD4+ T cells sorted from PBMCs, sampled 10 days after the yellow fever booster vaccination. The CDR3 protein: CASSPMNPYEQYF. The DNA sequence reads TGCGCCAGCAGCCCAATGAACCCCTACGAGCAGTACTTC.